This T cell receptor beta chain was retrieved from a study of shared clonotypes between healthy human individuals. Germline-derived CDR1 and CDR2 are SEHNR and FQNEAQ (reference sequence). V lost 6 bases and J lost 5; bases outside the gene matches: 10. The CDR3 extends over 16 amino acids. Deep was the level used in running the assay. Every subset had its genomic DNA shared out evenly among several immunoSEQ plates. Generated by immunoSEQ multiplex PCR, the TCRdb table keeps only in-frame clones and is missing some. The data contain 2 million to 2.5 million clones, about nine tenths of them singletons. All donors were healthy HIV-negative adults lacking recent acute infections or vaccinations. The study separated CD4+ cells into CD45RA+ naive and CD45RA-negative memory subsets.

The source of this sequence is a man between 18 and 29 years old in good health. Some clones in this sample may be carry-over from other donors' samples. This chain uses TRBV7-9 with TRBJ2-5; 12 bases agree with TRBD2. Sequenced sample: naive CD4+ T cells from PBMCs. Noted subset: CD45RA+ positively selected. CDR3 sequence (DNA): TGTGCCAGCAGGGGGCACCGACTAGCGGGAGTTGAGACCCAGTACTTC. It is translated as CASRGHRLAGVETQYF.